This record looks at one T cell receptor (beta chain) sequence and its context. Its antigen is still unknown. The sample is drawn from a study of cytomegalovirus exposure and HLA in healthy donors. Points from the study as a whole: Investigators reported 150 to 200 TCR beta chains as tied to cytomegalovirus. As immune exposure information, only CMV serostatus was available. A cluster of highly shared sequence variants was likely a sequencing artifact. Productive status was seen about 90% or about 30% of the time for most TCR beta V segments in an earlier analysis.

Trimming took 6 bases from V and 5 from J; bases not matched to a gene: 8. This CDR3 has 14 residues. In germline, CDR1 is SGHNT, CDR2 YYREEE (reference sequence). The primer mix had 60 Vbeta and 13 Jbeta primers. TCRdb keeps only in-frame clones here, not all; method: immunoSEQ multiplex PCR. The top ten hold 2.7% of the sample, which has tens of thousands of clones, roughly 90% seen once. The receptor was derived from a woman younger than 30 in good health and CMV-seronegative. Sequenced input: PBMCs. V gene TRBV5-4 combines with J gene TRBJ2-1; 7 bases line up with TRBD2. The CDR3 nucleotides are TGTGCCAGCACCAGGGACTACGGAGACAATGAGCAGTTCTTC. Translated: CASTRDYGDNEQFF.